This passage covers 18 T cell receptor beta chains from one sample sequenced in a study of shared clonotypes between healthy human individuals. Produced via immunoSEQ multiplex PCR; TCRdb's table is partial and in-frame only. The data contain some 660,000 clones, roughly 72% of them singletons. The sample taken for sequencing was memory CD4+ T cells sorted from blood. This sample's subset: CD45RA-negative fraction. These receptors were taken from a woman in her 30s in good health.

This chain connects TRBV27 to TRBJ2-7; D is possibly TRBD2 (5 bases). CDR1 is MNHEY, CDR2 SMNVEV, per germline (reference sequence). The CDR3 extends over 12 amino acids. Trimming stripped 8 bases from V and 4 bases from J, with 12 bases between. The CDR3 spells CASSGLGYEQYF. The CDR3 coding sequence is TGTGCCAGCTCCGGACTCGGATACGAGCAGTACTTC.

The gene calls are TRBV6-1 and TRBJ2-3; tentative D call: TRBD1 (6 bases). This CDR3 has 12 amino acids. V was clipped by 6 bases and J by 8 bases, with 12 bases between them. Germline V gene data show CDR1 as MNHNS and CDR2 as SASEGT. CDR3 nucleotide sequence: TGTGCCAGCAGATTAACAGGGAGTACGCAGTATTTT. It yields the protein CASRLTGSTQYF.

V and J are TRBV6-1 and TRBJ2-2; 10 bases align to TRBD2. The junction had 6 bases not matched to a gene; V was cut back by 6 bases and J by 5 bases. The CDR3 spans 15 residues. Germline V gene lookup returns CDR1 MNHNS and CDR2 SASEGT. CDR3 loop: CASRVSGRSTGELFF. The CDR3 bases are TGTGCCAGCAGAGTTAGCGGGAGGAGTACCGGGGAGCTGTTTTTT.

A few counts support this clone. The V gene is TRBV27, the J gene TRBJ2-1, with 7 bases fitting TRBD2. The CDR3 runs to 15 residues. V dropped 6 bases and J dropped 4; count of bases not matched to a gene: 9. Germline lookup yields CDR1 MNHEY and CDR2 SMNVEV (reference sequence). CDR3 region: CASRSREKRYNEQFF. For the CDR3, the DNA is TGTGCCAGCAGGTCGCGGGAGAAACGGTACAATGAGCAGTTCTTC.

This clone was observed a single time. The CDR3 loop is CASSPTSLEQYF. CDR3 DNA: TGTGCCAGCAGCCCCACTAGTCTCGAGCAGTACTTC. The chain has TRBV2 and TRBJ2-7; tentatively, D is TRBD2 (5 bases). CDR1 is SNHLY and CDR2 is FYNNEI in the germline V gene. Trimming cost V 6 bases and J 6 bases, with 12 bases left between them. The CDR3 consists of 12 residues.

The CDR3 sequence is CASSPLVASSYEQYF. The DNA of the CDR3 is TGTGCCAGCTCACCATTGGTGGCAAGCTCCTACGAGCAGTACTTC. V usage is TRBV18 and J usage is TRBJ2-7, with unresolved D. Germline V gene lookup returns CDR1 KGHSH and CDR2 LQKENI. The V and J ends lost 2 bases and 0 bases respectively, with 11 bases between them. The CDR3 is 15 amino acids.

J is TRBJ2-1 and V is TRBV9; 14 bases are a match to TRBD2. The CDR3 length is 17 residues. From germline, CDR1 is SGDLS and CDR2 YYNGEE. Unmatched junction bases numbered 11, after V lost 4 bases and J lost 8 bases. CDR3 coding DNA: TGTGCCAGCAGCCCCCTGGGACTAGCGGGAGCCGAATATGAGCAGTTCTTC. Translated: CASSPLGLAGAEYEQFF.

The V and J genes are TRBV4-1 and TRBJ2-1; D might be TRBD2 (6 bases). V dropped 0 bases and J dropped 14 bases, with 14 bases sitting between them. CDR3 size: 13 residues. Per the germline V gene, CDR1 is MGHRA and CDR2 is YSYEKL. The CDR3 protein is CASSQEIPREKFF. The CDR3 region has the DNA TGCGCCAGCAGCCAAGAAATTCCACGGGAGAAGTTCTTC.

This chain connects TRBV27 to TRBJ2-1; 14 nucleotides line up with TRBD2. V was clipped by 2 bases and J by 7 bases; unmatched bases: 1. The CDR3 runs to 15 residues. The germline CDR1 and CDR2 sequences are MNHEY and SMNVEV (reference sequence). CDR3: CASSLGLAGGNEQFF. CDR3 nucleotide sequence: TGTGCCAGCAGTTTAGGACTAGCGGGAGGTAATGAGCAGTTCTTC.

This clone was detected once. The chain joins TRBV7-7 to TRBJ2-5, with D maybe TRBD2 (7 bases). Trimming shortened V by 5 bases and J by 5 bases, and 15 bases separated the two germline ends. The CDR3 has 14 residues. Per germline, CDR1 SSHAT and CDR2 FNYEAQ (reference sequence). The CDR3 nucleotides read TGTGCCAGCAGCCAGGGGAGGGAACGGGAGACCCAGTACTTC. Its translation is CASSQGRERETQYF.

This chain uses TRBV7-3 with TRBJ1-5; D is undetermined. V shed 3 bases and J shed 3 bases, with 6 bases lying between them. CDR1 and CDR2 from the germline V gene are SGHTA and FQGTGA. The CDR3 contains 13 residues. For the CDR3, the DNA is TGTGCCAGCAGCTTTGACCACAATCAGCCCCAGCATTTT. Protein product: CASSFDHNQPQHF. The full variable domain, with the rest looked up from reference TRBV7-3 and TRBJ1-5, is GAGVSQTPSNKVTEKGKYVELRCDPISGHTALYWYRQSLGQGPEFLIYFQGTGAADDSGLPNDRFFAVRPEGSVSTLKIQRTERGDSAVYLCASSFDHNQPQHFGDGTRLSIL.

This clone appeared a few times. This CDR3 is also generated by other DNA sequences in the sample. The genes are TRBV7-2 and TRBJ2-2, with D possibly being TRBD1 or TRBD2 (5 bases each). The length of the CDR3 is 13 residues. CDR1 and CDR2 from the germline V gene are SGHTA and FQGNSA. V was clipped by 4 bases and J by 6 bases, with 9 bases between them. The CDR3 sequence: CASSWGRSGELFF. In DNA form, the CDR3 reads TGTGCCAGCAGCTGGGGGAGATCCGGGGAGCTGTTTTTT.

The chain joins TRBV4-2 to TRBJ1-2, with 8 bases that match TRBD1. Unmatched junction bases numbered 8, after V lost 0 bases and J lost 2 bases. CDR3 size: 17 residues. Germline lookup yields CDR1 LGHNA and CDR2 YNFKEQ. The CDR3, as DNA: TGTGCCAGCAGCCAAGATCAAGGGCAGGGGGCGAACTATGGCTACACCTTC. Amino acid sequence: CASSQDQGQGANYGYTF.

The V and J genes are TRBV4-2 and TRBJ1-1; D possibly corresponds to TRBD1 (6 bases). The CDR3 has 15 amino acids. Trimming cost V 4 bases and J 5 bases, with 17 bases left between them. Looked up from germline, CDR1 is LGHNA and CDR2 is YNFKEQ. The CDR3 is CASSLGGGAGTEAFF. The CDR3 nucleotides read TGTGCCAGCAGCCTGGGGGGCGGGGCCGGGACTGAAGCTTTCTTT.

This chain joins TRBV10-3 and TRBJ2-7; 11 bases are shared with TRBD1. V was clipped by 10 bases and J by 2 bases; unmatched bases: 4. The length of the CDR3 is 13 residues. Germline values: CDR1 ENHRY, CDR2 SYGVKD. CDR3 region: CATGQGATYEQYF. CDR3 sequence (DNA): TGTGCCACTGGACAGGGGGCGACCTACGAGCAGTACTTC.

The chain is built from TRBV14 and TRBJ2-1, with TRBD2 matching 13 bases. This CDR3 has 17 amino acids. V gave up 0 bases and J gave up 6 bases; unmatched junction bases: 5. The V gene's germline CDR1 is SGHDN and CDR2 FVKESK. This CDR3 reads CASSQDRGLAGFNEQFF. The DNA of the CDR3 is TGTGCCAGCAGCCAAGATCGGGGACTAGCGGGATTCAATGAGCAGTTCTTC.

This rearrangement joins TRBV29-1 to TRBJ1-2; 11 bases match TRBD1. V was pared by 1 base and J by 4 bases, with 5 bases of the junction left unmatched. The length of the CDR3 is 15 residues. Germline CDR1 SQVTM, CDR2 ANQGSEA. The CDR3 protein is CSVEADRGLGYGYTF. CDR3 nucleotide sequence: TGCAGCGTTGAAGCGGACAGGGGGCTCGGCTATGGCTACACCTTC.

This chain connects TRBV6-1 to TRBJ1-2, with D possibly being TRBD1 (6 bases). There are 15 residues in the CDR3. Trimming removed 3 bases at V and 4 bases at J, with 15 bases between. The germline CDR1 and CDR2 sequences are MNHNS and SASEGT. The CDR3 region has the DNA TGTGCCAGCAGTGAGAACGACAGGTTTGTCTATGGCTACACCTTC. Encoded protein: CASSENDRFVYGYTF.